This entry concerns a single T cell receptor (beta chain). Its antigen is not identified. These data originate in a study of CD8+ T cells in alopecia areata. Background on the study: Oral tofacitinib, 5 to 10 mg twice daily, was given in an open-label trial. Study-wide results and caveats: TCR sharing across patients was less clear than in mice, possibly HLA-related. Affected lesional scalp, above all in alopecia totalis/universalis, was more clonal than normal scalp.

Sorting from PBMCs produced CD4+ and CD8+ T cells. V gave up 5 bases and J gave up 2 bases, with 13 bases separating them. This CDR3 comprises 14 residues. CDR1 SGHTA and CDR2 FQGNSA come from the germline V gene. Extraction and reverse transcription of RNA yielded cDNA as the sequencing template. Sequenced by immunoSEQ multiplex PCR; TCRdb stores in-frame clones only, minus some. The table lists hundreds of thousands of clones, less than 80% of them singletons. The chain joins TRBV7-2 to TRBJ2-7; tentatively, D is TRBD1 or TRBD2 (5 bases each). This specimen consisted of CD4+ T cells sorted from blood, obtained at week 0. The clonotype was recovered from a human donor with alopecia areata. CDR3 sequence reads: CASSVRVSAYEQYF. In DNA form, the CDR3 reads TGTGCCAGCAGCGTCAGGGTTAGCGCCTACGAGCAGTACTTC.